This T cell receptor beta chain emerged from a study of shared clonotypes between healthy human individuals. Profiled with immunoSEQ multiplex PCR; TCRdb holds only in-frame clones, not every one. The sample has roughly 660,000 clones; about nine tenths are singletons. This clone was counted between two and nine times. Additional DNA sequences in this sample encode the identical CDR3. Germline V gene sequence: CDR1 SEHNR, CDR2 FQNEAQ (reference sequence). V was clipped by 1 base and J by 1 base, with 5 bases between them. The CDR3 spans 14 residues. The receptor was derived from a man between 18 and 29 years old in good health. Some clones in this sample may be carry-over from other donors' samples. Sequenced sample: memory CD8+ T cells from PBMCs. As for subset: CD45RO+ cells pooled with CCR7-negative TemRA cells. The V and J genes are TRBV7-9 and TRBJ1-5; D is unclear. This CDR3 reads CASSLGRSNQPQHF. In DNA, the CDR3 is TGTGCCAGCAGCTTAGGCCGGAGCAATCAGCCCCAGCATTTT.